This T cell receptor beta chain was sequenced for a study of radiation and T cells in renal cell carcinoma. Study context: Nephrectomy followed 15 Gy stereotactic body radiation by 4 weeks.

Method: immunoSEQ multiplex PCR; TCRdb's copy keeps in-frame clones and lacks some. The table lists 100,000 to 150,000 clones, 70% to 90% of them singletons. CDR3 size: 15 residues. Germline CDR1 is LNHDA and CDR2 is SQIVND (reference sequence). With 6 bases clipped from V and 2 bases from J, the junction kept 8 bases outside the gene matches. Stated time point: blood 2 weeks post-SBRT. This sample's treatment: 15 Gy SBRT to primary tumor, nephrectomy 4 weeks later. This clone was observed a single time. The rearrangement joins TRBV19 to TRBJ1-2; TRBD1 matches at 8 bases. This receptor was taken from a woman aged 70-85 years with renal cell carcinoma. The sequences come from blood, collected from a patient whose treatment included radiotherapy and nephrectomy. In nucleotides, the CDR3 is TGTGCCAGTAGGAAACCCGGACAGGGAAACTATGGCTACACCTTC. Its translation: CASRKPGQGNYGYTF.